The text below deals with one T cell receptor beta chain. Measured with immunoSEQ multiplex PCR; TCRdb has only the in-frame clones, and not every one. The sample lists over 55,000 clones, about 91% occurring once. The sample is drawn from a study of T cells after somatic rescue of genetic block. Sequences were obtained from peripheral blood mononuclear cells (PBMCs). The source of this sequence is a man between 40 and 49 years old.

This CDR3 reads CASSAGQGWLETQYF. DNA of the CDR3: TGTGCCAGTAGTGCGGGACAGGGGTGGTTGGAGACCCAGTACTTC. The V gene is TRBV19, the J gene TRBJ2-5; 10 nucleotides agree with TRBD1. From germline, CDR1 is LNHDA and CDR2 SQIVND (reference sequence). The V gene end was trimmed by 5 bases and the J gene end by 5 bases; junction bases not matched to a gene: 8. There are 15 residues in the CDR3.